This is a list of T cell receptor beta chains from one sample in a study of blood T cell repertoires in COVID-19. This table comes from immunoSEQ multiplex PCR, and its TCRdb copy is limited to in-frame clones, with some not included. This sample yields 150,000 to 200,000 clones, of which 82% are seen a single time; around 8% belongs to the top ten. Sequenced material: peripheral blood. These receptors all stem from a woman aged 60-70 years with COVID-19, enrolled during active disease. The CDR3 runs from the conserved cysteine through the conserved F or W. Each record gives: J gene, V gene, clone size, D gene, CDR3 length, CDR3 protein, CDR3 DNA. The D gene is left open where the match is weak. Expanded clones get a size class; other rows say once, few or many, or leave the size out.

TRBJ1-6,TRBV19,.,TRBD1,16,CASRRLRGGEYSPLHF,TGTGCCAGTAGGAGACTTAGAGGGGGCGAATATTCACCCCTCCACTTT
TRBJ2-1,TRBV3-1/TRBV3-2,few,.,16,CASSQEPYSKHNEQFF,TGTGCCAGCAGCCAAGAGCCATACTCGAAACACAATGAGCAGTTCTTC
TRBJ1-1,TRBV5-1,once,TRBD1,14,CASSFEGAYTEAFF,TGCGCCAGCAGCTTTGAGGGGGCGTACACTGAAGCTTTCTTT
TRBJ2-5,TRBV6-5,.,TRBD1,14,CASSGQGNIETQYF,TGTGCCAGCAGCGGACAGGGGAATATAGAGACCCAGTACTTC
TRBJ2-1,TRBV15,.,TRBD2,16,CATSRDPSGSTDEQFF,TGTGCCACCAGCAGGGATCCTAGCGGGAGTACGGATGAGCAGTTCTTC
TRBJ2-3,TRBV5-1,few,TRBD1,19,CASRTLGQGNTRGTDTQYF,TGCGCCAGCAGGACCTTGGGACAGGGAAACACCAGGGGCACAGATACGCAGTATTTT
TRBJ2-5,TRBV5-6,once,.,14,CASSPVSVEETQYF,TGTGCCAGCAGTCCCGTTAGCGTGGAAGAGACCCAGTACTTC
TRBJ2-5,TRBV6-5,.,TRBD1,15,CASRPGQGARETQYF,TGTGCCAGCAGGCCGGGACAGGGGGCGCGAGAGACCCAGTACTTC
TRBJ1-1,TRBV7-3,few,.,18,CASRVTGGPSVISVEAFF,TGTGCCAGCAGGGTAACCGGGGGTCCGTCGGTGATTTCTGTTGAAGCTTTCTTT
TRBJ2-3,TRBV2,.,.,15,CASSESGFSTDTQYF,TGTGCCAGCAGTGAATCGGGATTTTCCACAGATACGCAGTATTTT
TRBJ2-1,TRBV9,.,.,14,CASSVRSSYNEQFF,TGTGCCAGCAGCGTACGCAGCTCCTACAATGAGCAGTTCTTC
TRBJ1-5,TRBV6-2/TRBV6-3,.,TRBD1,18,CASSYTTDRGYSNQPQHF,TGTGCCAGCAGTTACACGACGGACAGGGGATATAGCAATCAGCCCCAGCATTTT
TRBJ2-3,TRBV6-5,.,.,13,CASRTGDSDTQYF,TGTGCCAGCAGGACGGGAGACTCAGATACGCAGTATTTT
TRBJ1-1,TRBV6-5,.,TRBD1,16,CASSYLGQGLVTEAFF,TGTGCCAGCAGTTACTTGGGACAGGGGTTGGTCACTGAAGCTTTCTTT
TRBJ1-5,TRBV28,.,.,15,CASCPPGGAGQPQHF,TGTGCCAGCTGCCCCCCTGGAGGGGCCGGACAGCCCCAGCATTTT